The 27 T cell receptor beta chains listed next were all sequenced from one sample in a study of patients and donors after allogeneic stem cell transplantation. TCRdb passed the RT-PCR reads through MiXCR, listing each CDR3 protein once. The table shows about 4,100 distinct CDR3 sequences, with 24% occurring only once. Input material: blood, either unsorted or a sorted T cell fraction (not recorded which). These receptor sequences come from a human donor who was either an allogeneic HSCT recipient or a stem cell or donor lymphocyte infusion donor (not recorded which). It is not recorded whose cells these are; they may come from a transplant donor.

V gene TRBV5-1 combines with J gene TRBJ2-1; a possible D gene is TRBD2 (6 bases). This CDR3 contains 14 residues. Germline lookup yields CDR1 SGHRS and CDR2 YFSETQ. V lost 4 bases, J lost 12 bases, and 20 bases lay in between. This chain's CDR3 is CASSTGDVTRGQFF. The CDR3, as DNA: TGCGCCAGCAGCACTGGAGACGTGACTAGGGGGCAGTTCTTC.

This clonotype is medium-sized (0.01 to 0.1%) in the sample. The genes are TRBV11-1 and TRBJ2-5; D may be TRBD1 (5 bases). The CDR3 totals 15 residues. Per germline, CDR1 SGHAT and CDR2 FQDESV (reference sequence). V lost 7 bases to trimming and J lost 1 base, with 16 bases between them. The CDR3 DNA reads TGTGCCAGCAAGTCGCTAGGGGCCCCCCAAGAGACCCAGTACTTC. This encodes CASKSLGAPQETQYF.

V and J are TRBV6-5 and TRBJ2-1; TRBD2 is a possible D gene (6 bases). CDR1 is MNHEY, CDR2 SVGAGI, per germline. The V end lost 7 bases, the J end lost 6 bases, and 16 bases lay between the germline ends. There are 14 residues in the CDR3. CDR3 residues: CASTHAGWRNEQFF. The DNA of the CDR3 is TGTGCCAGCACCCACGCGGGGTGGCGCAATGAGCAGTTCTTC.

By sample fraction, this clonotype is medium-sized (0.01 to 0.1%). The V gene is TRBV20-1, the J gene TRBJ1-3; no reliable D call. The germline V gene has CDR1 DFQATT and CDR2 SNEGSKA (reference sequence). CDR3 length: 15 residues. V was shortened by 2 bases and J by 7 bases, with 18 bases between the two germline ends. This chain's CDR3 is CSARSGRRSGNTIYF. The CDR3 nucleotides are TGCAGTGCTAGATCGGGGAGACGGAGTGGGAACACCATATATTTT.

By its share, this clonotype is medium-sized (0.01 to 0.1%). The chain links TRBV18 to TRBJ2-1; the D gene is possibly TRBD1 (6 bases). Trimming pared 5 bases from V and 10 bases from J, leaving 15 bases between. The CDR3 consists of 13 residues. Germline CDR1 and CDR2: KGHSH and LQKENI. This CDR3 reads CASSSTGLSEQFF. CDR3 coding DNA: TGTGCCAGCTCATCTACAGGGTTGAGCGAGCAGTTCTTC.

This chain links TRBV2 with TRBJ1-1; no reliable D call. The CDR3 loop spans 14 amino acids. CDR1 is SNHLY, CDR2 FYNNEI, per germline. Between the trimmed V and J ends, which lost 1 base and 1 base, there was a span of 7 bases. CDR3 DNA: TGTGCCAGCAGTGAAGAGTCAGCGAACACTGAAGCTTTCTTT. It translates to CASSEESANTEAFF.

By proportion, this clonotype is large. The chain is built from TRBV6-5 and TRBJ2-6; no firm D call. The CDR3 contains 12 residues. V dropped 6 bases and J dropped 2 bases, with 2 bases sitting between them. The germline V gene encodes CDR1 MNHEY and CDR2 SVGAGI. The CDR3 nucleotides are TGTGCCAGCAGAACTGGGGCCAACGTCCTGACTTTC. Translating it yields CASRTGANVLTF.

By sample share, this clonotype is medium-sized. The rearrangement links TRBV25-1 to TRBJ1-4; D may be TRBD1 (5 bases). Germline CDR1 and CDR2: MGHDK and SYGVNS. This CDR3 spans 17 amino acids. V lost 2 bases, J lost 0 bases, and 13 bases lay in between. In nucleotides, the CDR3 is TGTGCCAGCAGTGAAGTGGGGCAGCCGGCAACTAATGAAAAACTGTTTTTT. Translated, it gives CASSEVGQPATNEKLFF.

This clonotype is labeled medium-sized. V gene TRBV12-3 or TRBV12-4 combines with J gene TRBJ1-3; unclear D gene. Trimming pared 6 bases from V and 7 bases from J, leaving 4 bases between. This CDR3 has 10 residues. CDR3 in amino acids: CASSINTIYF. CDR3 nucleotide sequence: TGTGCCAGCAGCATTAACACCATATATTTT.

The chain is built from TRBV25-1 and TRBJ2-2, with D maybe TRBD2 (6 bases). There are 15 residues in the CDR3. CDR1 and CDR2 from the germline V gene are MGHDK and SYGVNS. Between the trimmed V and J ends, which lost 1 base and 3 bases, there was a span of 9 bases. Here the CDR3 reads CASSELSGDTGELFF. CDR3 DNA sequence: TGTGCCAGCAGTGAATTATCGGGGGACACCGGGGAGCTGTTTTTT.

This clonotype is medium-sized. The chain recombines TRBV29-1 with TRBJ2-1, with D perhaps matching TRBD2 (6 bases). CDR1 is SQVTM, CDR2 ANQGSEA, per germline. Trimming removed 7 bases at V and 7 bases at J, with 11 bases between. This CDR3 has 11 amino acids. CDR3 in amino acids: CSALEGNEQFF. The CDR3 DNA follows: TGCAGCGCTCTGGAGGGAAATGAGCAGTTCTTC.

In its sample, this clonotype is medium-sized. The CDR3: CASSQELEYNEQFF. The DNA for the CDR3 is TGTGCCAGCAGCCAAGAACTGGAATACAATGAGCAGTTCTTC. The chain combines TRBV3-1 with TRBJ2-1, with unresolved D. Trimming removed 0 bases from V and 4 bases from J, with 7 bases in between. The CDR3 has 14 residues. Germline V lookup: CDR1 LGHDT, CDR2 YNNKEL (reference sequence).

This clonotype was found a few times. The V and J genes are TRBV29-1 and TRBJ2-7, with 14 bases matching TRBD2. This CDR3 region has 12 residues. CDR1 is SQVTM, CDR2 ANQGSEA, per germline. The CDR3 coding sequence is TGCAGTGCTGGACTAGCGGGGGGTGAGCAGTACTTC. Translated, it gives CSAGLAGGEQYF.

The chain has TRBV7-3 and TRBJ2-2, with 7 bases fitting TRBD1. Germline V gene sequence: CDR1 SGHTA, CDR2 FQGTGA. The junction had 8 bases not matched to a gene; V was cut back by 5 bases and J by 2 bases. This CDR3 has 16 amino acids. The CDR3 DNA is TGTGCCAGCAGCAAACCCGGGACAGACAACACCGGGGAGCTGTTTTTT. Protein sequence: CASSKPGTDNTGELFF.

This clonotype was observed a single time. The chain links TRBV19 to TRBJ2-1; unclear D gene. Germline lookup yields CDR1 LNHDA and CDR2 SQIVND (reference sequence). CDR3 length: 15 residues. V was pared by 0 bases and J by 9 bases, with 15 bases between. CDR3 sequence (DNA): TGTGCCAGTAGTATAGATTTTGGGGTACCGGCTGAGCAGTTCTTC. This translates into CASSIDFGVPAEQFF.

This clonotype was recorded a few times. This sequence joins TRBV30 and TRBJ2-1; 8 positions match TRBD2. V was clipped by 3 bases and J by 7 bases; unmatched bases: 8. CDR1 and CDR2 from the germline V gene are GTSNPN and SVGIG (reference sequence). This CDR3 spans 14 amino acids. The CDR3 here is CAWSTLAGMNEQFF. The DNA for the CDR3 is TGTGCCTGGAGCACGCTAGCGGGTATGAATGAGCAGTTCTTC.

The gene calls are TRBV29-1 and TRBJ2-7; 10 bases map to TRBD2. The CDR3 has 14 residues. Per germline, CDR1 SQVTM and CDR2 ANQGSEA. V was clipped by 6 bases and J by 2 bases; unmatched bases: 7. The CDR3 spells CSVFSGRPPYEQYF. As DNA, the CDR3 is TGCAGCGTCTTTAGCGGGAGGCCTCCCTACGAGCAGTACTTC.

In this sample, this clonotype is medium-sized. The chain carries TRBV6-2 or TRBV6-3 and TRBJ1-1; TRBD1 might be the D (6 bases). The CDR3 sequence is 13 residues long. V was pared by 11 bases and J by 3 bases, with 16 bases between. The V gene's germline CDR1 is MNHEY and CDR2 SVGEGT. The CDR3 reads CASVRGEHTEAFF. CDR3 nucleotides: TGTGCCTCCGTTAGGGGGGAGCACACTGAAGCTTTCTTT.

This chain joins TRBV20-1 and TRBJ2-1, with TRBD2 matching over 13 bases. CDR1 and CDR2 (germline): DFQATT, SNEGSKA (reference sequence). The CDR3 has 15 amino acids. V shed 6 bases, J shed 3 bases, and the junction held 5 bases outside the gene matches. CDR3 loop: CSARRLAGGYNEQFF. The DNA for the CDR3 is TGCAGTGCCCGCAGACTAGCGGGAGGCTACAATGAGCAGTTCTTC.

V is TRBV7-2 and J is TRBJ2-5; D gene uncertain. The CDR3 is made up of 12 amino acids. Per the germline V gene, CDR1 is SGHTA and CDR2 is FQGNSA. Trimming cost V 3 bases and J 5 bases, with 7 bases left between them. CDR3 protein: CASSFLGETQYF. The DNA of the CDR3 is TGTGCCAGCAGCTTCCTAGGGGAGACCCAGTACTTC.

V is TRBV7-2 and J is TRBJ2-5, with a weak D call TRBD2 (5 bases). There are 13 residues in the CDR3. Germline V lookup: CDR1 SGHTA, CDR2 FQGNSA. V lost 5 bases to trimming and J lost 5 bases, with 12 bases between them. The CDR3 nucleotides read TGTGCCAGCAGCCGCGGGTTAGGGGAGACCCAGTACTTC. Its protein product is CASSRGLGETQYF.

V is TRBV10-3 and J is TRBJ1-1; D possibly corresponds to TRBD1 (6 bases). The germline gives CDR1 ENHRY, CDR2 SYGVKD. V lost 0 bases and J lost 3, with 14 bases in between. This CDR3 is built from 16 residues. CDR3 in amino acids: CAISESGGSGDTEAFF. CDR3 DNA: TGTGCCATCAGTGAGTCAGGGGGGTCCGGGGACACTGAAGCTTTCTTT.

This clonotype counts as medium-sized. The chain links TRBV6-2 or TRBV6-3 to TRBJ2-6; TRBD2 matches at 12 bases. This CDR3 region has 17 residues. Germline values: CDR1 MNHEY, CDR2 SVGEGT. Unmatched junction bases numbered 7, after V lost 10 bases and J lost 0 bases. The CDR3 DNA follows: TGTGCCACGACCCGGACTAGCGGGACCTCTGGGGCCAACGTCCTGACTTTC. Protein: CATTRTSGTSGANVLTF.

This chain connects TRBV6-4 to TRBJ2-7, with D hard to call. CDR3 size: 13 residues. The germline CDR1 and CDR2 sequences are MRHNA and SNTAGT. Trimming took 7 bases from V and 4 from J, leaving 14 bases between them. This chain's CDR3 is CASITNRLYEQYF. CDR3 nucleotide sequence: TGTGCCAGCATCACCAACCGTTTATACGAGCAGTACTTC.

In DNA, the CDR3 is TGTGCCACCAGCAGAGGGAACTTTGCGAACACCGGGGAGCTGTTTTTT. As protein: CATSRGNFANTGELFF. The rearrangement links TRBV15 to TRBJ2-2; no definite D call. With 1 base removed from V and 0 bases from J, the gap between germline ends came to 9 bases. In germline, CDR1 is LNHNV, CDR2 YYDKDF (reference sequence). The CDR3 length is 16 residues.

The chain links TRBV7-2 to TRBJ2-2, with D tentatively TRBD1 (5 bases). The CDR3 runs 16 residues. CDR1 and CDR2 from the germline V gene are SGHTA and FQGNSA. V dropped 7 bases and J dropped 5 bases, with 20 bases sitting between them. The CDR3, as DNA: TGTGCCAGCAACCCCCCTGCAGGGCGGAGTACCGGGGAGCTGTTTTTT. Its translation: CASNPPAGRSTGELFF.

J is TRBJ2-1 and V is TRBV2, with D perhaps matching TRBD2 (6 bases). Germline assignment: CDR1 SNHLY and CDR2 FYNNEI. Between the trimmed V and J ends, which lost 4 bases and 0 bases, there was a span of 7 bases. The CDR3 is 14 residues long. The CDR3 region has the DNA TGTGCCAGCAGTGTGGGGGGCTCCTACAATGAGCAGTTCTTC. It is translated as CASSVGGSYNEQFF.